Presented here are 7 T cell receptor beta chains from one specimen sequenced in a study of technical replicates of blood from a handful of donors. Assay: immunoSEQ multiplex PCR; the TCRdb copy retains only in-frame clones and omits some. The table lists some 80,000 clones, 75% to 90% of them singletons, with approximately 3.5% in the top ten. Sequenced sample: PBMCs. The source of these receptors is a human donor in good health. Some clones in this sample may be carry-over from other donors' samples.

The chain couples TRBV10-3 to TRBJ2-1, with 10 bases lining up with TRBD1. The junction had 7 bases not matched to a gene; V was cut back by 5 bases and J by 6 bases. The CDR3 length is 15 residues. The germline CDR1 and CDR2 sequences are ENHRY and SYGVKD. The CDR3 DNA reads TGTGCCATCAGTCGCACCGGGACAGGGGCCAATGAGCAGTTCTTC. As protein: CAISRTGTGANEQFF.

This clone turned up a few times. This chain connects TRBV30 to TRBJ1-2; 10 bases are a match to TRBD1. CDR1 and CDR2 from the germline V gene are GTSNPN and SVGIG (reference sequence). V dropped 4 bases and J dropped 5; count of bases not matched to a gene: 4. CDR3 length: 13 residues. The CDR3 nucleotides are TGTGCCTGGAATCCGGGACAGGGGTATGGCTACACCTTC. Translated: CAWNPGQGYGYTF.

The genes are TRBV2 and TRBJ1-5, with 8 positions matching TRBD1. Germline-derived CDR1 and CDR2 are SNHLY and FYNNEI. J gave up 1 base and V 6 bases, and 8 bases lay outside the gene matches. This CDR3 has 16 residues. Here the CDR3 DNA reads TGTGCCAGCAGGTTCCAGGGGGCGCGAAGCAATCAGCCCCAGCATTTT. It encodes CASRFQGARSNQPQHF.

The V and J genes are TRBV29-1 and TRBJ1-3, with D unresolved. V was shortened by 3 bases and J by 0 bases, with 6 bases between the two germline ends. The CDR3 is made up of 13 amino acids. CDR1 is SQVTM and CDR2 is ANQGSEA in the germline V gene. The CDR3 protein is CSVEGNSGNTIYF. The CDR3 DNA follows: TGCAGCGTTGAGGGCAACTCTGGAAACACCATATATTTT.

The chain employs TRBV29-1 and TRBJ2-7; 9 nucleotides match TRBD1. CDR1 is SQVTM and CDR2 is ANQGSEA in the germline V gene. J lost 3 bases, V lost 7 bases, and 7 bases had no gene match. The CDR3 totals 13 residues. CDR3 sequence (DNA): TGCAGCGCCGGACAGGGGACCCTCTACGAGCAGTACTTC. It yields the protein CSAGQGTLYEQYF.

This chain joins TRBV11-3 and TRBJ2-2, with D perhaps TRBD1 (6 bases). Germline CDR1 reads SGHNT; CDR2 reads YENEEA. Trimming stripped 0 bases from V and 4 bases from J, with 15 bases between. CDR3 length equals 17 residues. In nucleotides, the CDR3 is TGTGCCAGCAGCTTAGATCGAAGCAGGGGTGGCACCGGGGAGCTGTTTTTT. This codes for CASSLDRSRGGTGELFF.

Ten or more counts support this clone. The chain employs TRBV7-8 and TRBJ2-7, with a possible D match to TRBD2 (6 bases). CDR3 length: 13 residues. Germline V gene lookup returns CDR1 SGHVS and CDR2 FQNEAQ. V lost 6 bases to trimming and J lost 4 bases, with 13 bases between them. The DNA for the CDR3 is TGTGCCAGCAGAACAGCGGGTTTATACGAGCAGTACTTC. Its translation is CASRTAGLYEQYF. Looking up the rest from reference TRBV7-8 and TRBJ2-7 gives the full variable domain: GAGVSQSPRYKVAKRGQDVALRCDPISGHVSLFWYQQALGQGPEFLTYFQNEAQLDKSGLPSDRFFAERPEGSVSTLKIQRTQQEDSAVYLCASRTAGLYEQYFGPGTRLTVT.